These 3 T cell receptor beta chains share one sample of origin, sequenced in a study of blood T cell repertoires in COVID-19. Measured with immunoSEQ multiplex PCR; TCRdb has only the in-frame clones, and not every one. There are 200,000 to 250,000 clones in the sample; approximately 84% occur only once, and roughly 7.8% lies in the top ten. The sample consisted of peripheral blood. The receptors derive from an elderly woman with COVID-19, enrolled during active disease.

This clone showed up just once. The chain is built from TRBV5-4 and TRBJ1-2, with D perhaps TRBD1 (5 bases). This CDR3 spans 17 amino acids. Trimming stripped 4 bases from V and 4 bases from J, with 23 bases between. Germline values: CDR1 SGHNT, CDR2 YYREEE (reference sequence). The CDR3 loop is CASSIDLNGGYSYGYTF. The CDR3 region has the DNA TGTGCCAGCAGCATTGACCTTAACGGGGGTTATAGCTATGGCTACACCTTC.

The chain links TRBV6-6 to TRBJ2-7; TRBD2 agrees at 10 bases. V shed 6 bases and J 3 bases; nucleotides not matched to a gene: 23. CDR3 length: 20 residues. CDR1 and CDR2 (germline): MNHNY, SVGAGI (reference sequence). For the CDR3, the DNA is TGTGCCAGCAGCAACCGAAGGGGGCTAGCGGGGGTGACAGGGAACTACGAGCAGTACTTC. Translated, it gives CASSNRRGLAGVTGNYEQYF.

The chain joins TRBV29-1 to TRBJ1-2; D might be TRBD1 (5 bases). V lost 1 base and J 5 bases, leaving 20 bases between the germline ends. The V gene's germline CDR1 is SQVTM and CDR2 ANQGSEA. This CDR3 comprises 16 residues. The CDR3 region is CSVEGTTSPRVYGYTF. The CDR3 nucleotides are TGCAGCGTTGAAGGCACAACCTCCCCCAGGGTTTATGGCTACACCTTC.